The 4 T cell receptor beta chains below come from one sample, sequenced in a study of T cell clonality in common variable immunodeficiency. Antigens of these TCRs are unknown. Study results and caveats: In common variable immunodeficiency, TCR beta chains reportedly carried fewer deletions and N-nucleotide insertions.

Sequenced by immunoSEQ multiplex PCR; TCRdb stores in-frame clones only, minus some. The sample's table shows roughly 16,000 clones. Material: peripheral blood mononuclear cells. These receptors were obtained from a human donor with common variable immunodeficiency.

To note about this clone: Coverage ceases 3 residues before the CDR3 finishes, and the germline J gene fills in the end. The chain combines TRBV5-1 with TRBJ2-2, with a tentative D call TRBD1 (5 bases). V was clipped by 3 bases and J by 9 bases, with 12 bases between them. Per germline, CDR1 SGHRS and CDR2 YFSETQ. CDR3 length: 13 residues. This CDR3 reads CASSYLMGRELFF. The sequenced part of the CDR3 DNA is TGCGCCAGCAGCTACCTTATGGGGCGGGAG.

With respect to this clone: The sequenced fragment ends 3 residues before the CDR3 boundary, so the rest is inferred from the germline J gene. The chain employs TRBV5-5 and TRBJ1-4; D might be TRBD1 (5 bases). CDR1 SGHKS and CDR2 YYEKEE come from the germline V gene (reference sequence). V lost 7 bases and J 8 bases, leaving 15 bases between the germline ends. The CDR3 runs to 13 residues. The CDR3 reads CASGRGGEEKLFF. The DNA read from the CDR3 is TGTGCCAGCGGGAGGGGCGGGGAGGAAAAA.

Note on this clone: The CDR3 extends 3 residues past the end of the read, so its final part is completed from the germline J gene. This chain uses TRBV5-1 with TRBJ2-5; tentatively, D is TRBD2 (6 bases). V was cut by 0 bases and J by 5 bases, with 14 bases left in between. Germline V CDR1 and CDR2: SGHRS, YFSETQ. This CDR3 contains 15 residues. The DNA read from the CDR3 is TGCGCCAGCAGCTTGGCCCTGGCGGGGCCGGAGACC. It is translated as CASSLALAGPET. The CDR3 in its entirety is CASSLALAGPETQYF.

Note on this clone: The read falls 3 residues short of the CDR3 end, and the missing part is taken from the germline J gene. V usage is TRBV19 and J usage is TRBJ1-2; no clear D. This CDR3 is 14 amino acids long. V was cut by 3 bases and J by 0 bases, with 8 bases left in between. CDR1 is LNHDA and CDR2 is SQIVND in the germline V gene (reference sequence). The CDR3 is CASSIGITNYGYTF. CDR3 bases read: TGTGCCAGTAGTATTGGCATAACTAACTATGGC. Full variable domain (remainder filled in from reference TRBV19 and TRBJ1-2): DGGITQSPKYLFRKEGQNVTLSCEQNLNHDAMYWYRQDPGQGLRLIYYSQIVNDFQKGDIAEGYSVSREKKESFPLTVTSAQKNPTAFYLCASSIGITNYGYTFGSGTRLTVV.